The clone carrying this T cell receptor beta chain turned up a few times. Its antigen is not identified. Use of 60 Vbeta and 13 Jbeta primers characterized the PCR. In the source study's methods: In a later analysis, of around 85 million unique beta chains, around 9.9 million appeared in at least two donors. The data were produced by immunoSEQ multiplex PCR, yet TCRdb's version contains in-frame clones alone and is incomplete. V, J and clone size are taken as reported in that table, and D and trimming were inferred from the DNA itself. The data show around 140,000 clones, 80% seen once. The data are from a study of cytomegalovirus exposure and HLA in healthy donors. Study-wide findings and caveats: Presence/absence results assume similar sequencing depth per donor, which may not hold.

The donors gave bone marrow, and they were healthy. Nominally healthy donors were sampled, though unrecorded immune exposures were likely. Per the germline V gene, CDR1 is MGHRA and CDR2 is YSYEKL. After removal of 0 bases from V and 5 bases from J, the junction contained 6 bases not matched to a gene. The CDR3 runs 15 residues. The sample taken for sequencing was PBMCs. The gene calls are TRBV4-1 and TRBJ2-7; TRBD1 matches 8 bases. The TCR originated in a man between 35 and 55 years old in good health and CMV-seronegative. CDR3: CASSQEPRGLNEQYF. The CDR3 region has the DNA TGCGCCAGCAGCCAAGAACCCAGGGGGCTCAACGAGCAGTACTTC.